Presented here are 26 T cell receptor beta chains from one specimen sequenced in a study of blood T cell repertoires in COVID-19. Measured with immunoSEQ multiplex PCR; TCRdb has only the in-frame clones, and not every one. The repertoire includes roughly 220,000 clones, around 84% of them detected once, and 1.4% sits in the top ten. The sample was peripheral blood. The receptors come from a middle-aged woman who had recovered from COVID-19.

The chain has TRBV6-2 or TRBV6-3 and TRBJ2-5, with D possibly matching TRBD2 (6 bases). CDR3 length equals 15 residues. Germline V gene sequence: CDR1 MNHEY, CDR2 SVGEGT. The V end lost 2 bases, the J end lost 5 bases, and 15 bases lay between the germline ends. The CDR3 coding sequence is TGTGCCAGCAGTTACCGGGGGACGGGATTGGAGACCCAGTACTTC. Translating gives CASSYRGTGLETQYF.

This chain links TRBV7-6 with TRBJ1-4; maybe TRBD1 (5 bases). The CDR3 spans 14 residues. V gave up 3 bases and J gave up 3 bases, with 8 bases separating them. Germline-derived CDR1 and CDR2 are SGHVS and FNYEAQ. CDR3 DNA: TGTGCCAGCAGCTTTGGGGGGTCTAATGAAAAACTGTTTTTT. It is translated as CASSFGGSNEKLFF.

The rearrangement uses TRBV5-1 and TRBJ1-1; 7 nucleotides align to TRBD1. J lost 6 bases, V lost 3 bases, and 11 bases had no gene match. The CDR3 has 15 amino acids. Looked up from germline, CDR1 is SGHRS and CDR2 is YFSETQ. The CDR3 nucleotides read TGCGCCAGCAGCTGGGGGGACAGCAGCATCCCTGAAGCTTTCTTT. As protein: CASSWGDSSIPEAFF. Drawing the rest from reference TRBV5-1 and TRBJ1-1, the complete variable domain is KAGVTQTPRYLIKTRGQQVTLSCSPISGHRSVSWYQQTPGQGLQFLFEYFSETQRNKGNFPGRFSGRQFSNSRSEMNVSTLELGDSALYLCASSWGDSSIPEAFFGQGTRLTVV.

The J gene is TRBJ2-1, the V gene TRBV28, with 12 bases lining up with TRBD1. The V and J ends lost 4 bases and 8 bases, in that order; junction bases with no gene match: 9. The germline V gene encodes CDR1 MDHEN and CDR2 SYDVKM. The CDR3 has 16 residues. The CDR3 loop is CASSSAGTGGIYEQFF. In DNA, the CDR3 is TGTGCCAGCAGTTCCGCCGGGACAGGGGGCATATATGAGCAGTTCTTC.

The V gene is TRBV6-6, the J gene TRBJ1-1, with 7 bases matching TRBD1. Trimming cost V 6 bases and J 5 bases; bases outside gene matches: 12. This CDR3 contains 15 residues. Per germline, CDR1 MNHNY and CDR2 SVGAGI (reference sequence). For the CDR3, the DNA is TGTGCCAGCAGCTCCGAGACAGGGAGTAAGACTGAAGCTTTCTTT. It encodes CASSSETGSKTEAFF.

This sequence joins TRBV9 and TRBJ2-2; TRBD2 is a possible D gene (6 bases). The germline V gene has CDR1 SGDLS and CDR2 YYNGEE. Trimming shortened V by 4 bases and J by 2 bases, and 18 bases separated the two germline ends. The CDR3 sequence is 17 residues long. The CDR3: CASSKRHGGANTGELFF. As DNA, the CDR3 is TGTGCCAGCAGCAAACGTCACGGCGGGGCTAACACCGGGGAGCTGTTTTTT.

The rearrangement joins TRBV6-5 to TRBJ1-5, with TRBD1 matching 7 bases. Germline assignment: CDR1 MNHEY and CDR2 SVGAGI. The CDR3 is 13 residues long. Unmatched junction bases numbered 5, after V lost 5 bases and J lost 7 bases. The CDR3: CASSTGERQPQHF. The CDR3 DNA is TGTGCCAGCAGTACAGGGGAAAGGCAGCCCCAGCATTTT.

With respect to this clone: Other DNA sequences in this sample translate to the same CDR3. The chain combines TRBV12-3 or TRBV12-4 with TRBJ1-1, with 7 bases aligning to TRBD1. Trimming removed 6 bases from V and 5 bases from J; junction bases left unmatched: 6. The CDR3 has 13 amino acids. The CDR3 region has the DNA TGTGCCAGCAGCTTAACAGGGGATACTGAAGCTTTCTTT. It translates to CASSLTGDTEAFF.

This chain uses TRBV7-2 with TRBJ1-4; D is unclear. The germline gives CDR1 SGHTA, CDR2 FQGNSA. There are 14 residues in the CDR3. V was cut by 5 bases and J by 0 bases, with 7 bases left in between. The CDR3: CASSPGTTNEKLFF. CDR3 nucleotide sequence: TGTGCCAGCAGCCCCGGGACAACTAATGAAAAACTGTTTTTT.

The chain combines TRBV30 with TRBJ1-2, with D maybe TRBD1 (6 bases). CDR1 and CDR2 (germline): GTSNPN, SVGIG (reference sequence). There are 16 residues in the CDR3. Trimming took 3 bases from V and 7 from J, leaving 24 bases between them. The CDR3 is CAWRTPTTGRGLGYTF. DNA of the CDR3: TGTGCCTGGAGAACCCCCACGACGGGCAGGGGTCTTGGCTACACCTTC.

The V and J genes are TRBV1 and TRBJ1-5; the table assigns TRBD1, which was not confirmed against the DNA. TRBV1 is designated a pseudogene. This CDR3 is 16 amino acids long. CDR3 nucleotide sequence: TGCACCAGCAGCCAAGTAAGGGGCAAGGGGGTTCAGCCCCAGCATTTT. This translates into CTSSQVRGKGVQPQHF.

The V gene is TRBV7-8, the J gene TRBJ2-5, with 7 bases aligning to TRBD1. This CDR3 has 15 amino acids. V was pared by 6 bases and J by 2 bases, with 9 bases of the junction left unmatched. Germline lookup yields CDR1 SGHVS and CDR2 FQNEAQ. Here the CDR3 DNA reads TGTGCCAGCAGGTCTCAGACAGGGTCTCAAGAGACCCAGTACTTC. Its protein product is CASRSQTGSQETQYF.

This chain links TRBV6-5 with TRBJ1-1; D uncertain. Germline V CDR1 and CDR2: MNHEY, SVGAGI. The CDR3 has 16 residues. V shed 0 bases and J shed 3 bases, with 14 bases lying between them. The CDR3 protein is CASSYSQASDHTEAFF. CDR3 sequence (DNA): TGTGCCAGCAGTTACTCCCAGGCCTCAGATCACACTGAAGCTTTCTTT.

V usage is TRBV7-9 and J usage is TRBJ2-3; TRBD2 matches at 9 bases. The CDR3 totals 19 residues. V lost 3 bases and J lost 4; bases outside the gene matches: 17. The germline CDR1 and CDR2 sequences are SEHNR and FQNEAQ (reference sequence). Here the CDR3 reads CASSFRSGGTFTMADTQYF. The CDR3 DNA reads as TGTGCCAGCAGCTTTAGGAGCGGGGGGACCTTTACAATGGCAGATACGCAGTATTTT.

The CDR3 loop reads CASSFSGQVNTGELFF. The CDR3 nucleotides read TGTGCCAGCAGTTTCTCGGGACAGGTGAACACCGGGGAGCTGTTTTTT. The chain joins TRBV27 to TRBJ2-2; 8 nucleotides agree with TRBD1. The J segment lost 1 base and the V segment lost 3 bases, leaving 4 bases of the junction unmatched. Germline V gene lookup returns CDR1 MNHEY and CDR2 SMNVEV (reference sequence). The CDR3 has 16 amino acids.

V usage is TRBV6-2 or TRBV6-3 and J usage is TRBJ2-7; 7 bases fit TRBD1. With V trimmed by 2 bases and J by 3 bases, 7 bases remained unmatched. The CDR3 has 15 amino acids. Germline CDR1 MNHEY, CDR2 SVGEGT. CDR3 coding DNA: TGTGCCAGCAGTTACGGTTGGGGACAGAGCTACGAGCAGTACTTC. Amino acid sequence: CASSYGWGQSYEQYF.

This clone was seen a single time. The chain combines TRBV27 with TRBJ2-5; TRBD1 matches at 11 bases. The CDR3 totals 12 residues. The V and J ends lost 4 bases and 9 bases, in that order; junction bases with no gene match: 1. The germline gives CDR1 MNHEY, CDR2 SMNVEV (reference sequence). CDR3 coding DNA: TGTGCCAGCAGTTCGGACAGGGGGCCCCAGTACTTC. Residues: CASSSDRGPQYF.

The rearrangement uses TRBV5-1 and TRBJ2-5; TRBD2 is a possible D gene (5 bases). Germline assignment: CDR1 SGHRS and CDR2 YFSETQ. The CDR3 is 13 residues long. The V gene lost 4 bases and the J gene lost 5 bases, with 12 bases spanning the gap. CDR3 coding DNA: TGCGCCAGCAGCACTACCGGGGATGAGACCCAGTACTTC. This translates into CASSTTGDETQYF.

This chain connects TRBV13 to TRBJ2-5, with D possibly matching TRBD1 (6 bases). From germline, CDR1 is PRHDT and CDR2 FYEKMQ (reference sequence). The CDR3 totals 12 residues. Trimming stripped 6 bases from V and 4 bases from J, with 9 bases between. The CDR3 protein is CASSFRGETQYF. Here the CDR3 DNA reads TGTGCCAGCAGTTTCAGGGGAGAGACCCAGTACTTC.

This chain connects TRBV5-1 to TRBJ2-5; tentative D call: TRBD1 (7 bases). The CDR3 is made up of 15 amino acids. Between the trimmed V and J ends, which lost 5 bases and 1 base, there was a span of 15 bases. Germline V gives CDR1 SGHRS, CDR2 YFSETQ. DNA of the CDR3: TGCGCCAGCAGGGTGGAGGGGGCCACCCAAGAGACCCAGTACTTC. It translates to CASRVEGATQETQYF. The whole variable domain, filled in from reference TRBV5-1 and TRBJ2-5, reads KAGVTQTPRYLIKTRGQQVTLSCSPISGHRSVSWYQQTPGQGLQFLFEYFSETQRNKGNFPGRFSGRQFSNSRSEMNVSTLELGDSALYLCASRVEGATQETQYFGPGTRLLVL.

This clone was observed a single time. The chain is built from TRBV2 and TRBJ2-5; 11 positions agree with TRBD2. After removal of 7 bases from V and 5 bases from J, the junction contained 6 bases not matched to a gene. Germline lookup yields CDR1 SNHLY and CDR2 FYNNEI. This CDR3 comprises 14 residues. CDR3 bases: TGTGCCAGCAACCTACTAGCGGGGGTGGAGACCCAGTACTTC. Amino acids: CASNLLAGVETQYF.

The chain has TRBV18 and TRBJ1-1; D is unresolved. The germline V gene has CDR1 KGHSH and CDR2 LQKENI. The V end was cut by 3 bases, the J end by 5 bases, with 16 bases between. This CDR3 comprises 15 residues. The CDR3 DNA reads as TGTGCCAGCTCACCGCTACTCGACGCGAGGACTGAAGCTTTCTTT. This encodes CASSPLLDARTEAFF.

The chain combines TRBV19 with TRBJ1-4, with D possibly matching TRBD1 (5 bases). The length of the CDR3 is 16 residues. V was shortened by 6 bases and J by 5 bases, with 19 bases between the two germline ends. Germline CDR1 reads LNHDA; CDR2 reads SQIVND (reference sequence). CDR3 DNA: TGTGCCAGTAGCCCCAAGCCTCCACGACAGAATGAAAAACTGTTTTTT. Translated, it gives CASSPKPPRQNEKLFF.

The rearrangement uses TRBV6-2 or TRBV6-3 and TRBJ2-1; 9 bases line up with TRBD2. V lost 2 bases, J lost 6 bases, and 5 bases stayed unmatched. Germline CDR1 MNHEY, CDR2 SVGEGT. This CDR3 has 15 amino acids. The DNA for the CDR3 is TGTGCCAGCAGTTACGGGCGGGGGGGCTTCAATGAGCAGTTCTTC. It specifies CASSYGRGGFNEQFF.

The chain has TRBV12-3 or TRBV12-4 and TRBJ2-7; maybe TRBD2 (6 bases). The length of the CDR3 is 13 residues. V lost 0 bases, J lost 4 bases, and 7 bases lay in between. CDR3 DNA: TGTGCCAGCAGTTTAGCGGGACTTTACGAGCAGTACTTC. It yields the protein CASSLAGLYEQYF.

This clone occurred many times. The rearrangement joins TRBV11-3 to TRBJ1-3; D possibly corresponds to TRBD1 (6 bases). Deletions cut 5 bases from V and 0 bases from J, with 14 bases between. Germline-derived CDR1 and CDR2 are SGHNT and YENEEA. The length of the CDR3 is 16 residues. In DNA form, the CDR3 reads TGTGCCAGCAGCCCGGAGGGGGGGCCCTCTGGAAACACCATATATTTT. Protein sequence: CASSPEGGPSGNTIYF.